The present TCR beta chain was sequenced within a study of Graves' ophthalmopathy and Graves' hyperthyroidism. Amplified TCR beta CDR3 regions were obtained using RNA transcripts as template. HTBI-primed RT-PCR formed the first round, and a multiplex PCR formed the second. One entry per CDR3 protein, called by TCRdb with MiXCR from the multiplex PCR reads. The repertoire holds some 200,000 distinct CDR3 sequences, with 25% to 30% as singletons. CDR3 length: 16 amino acids. With V trimmed by 1 base and J by 5 bases, 7 bases remained unmatched. Looked up from germline, CDR1 is MDHEN and CDR2 is SYDVKM. Pregnancy or lactation, uncontrolled infections and other autoimmune diseases were grounds for excluding patients.

This receptor was obtained from a man in his forties or fifties with Graves' ophthalmopathy. The gene calls are TRBV28 and TRBJ1-2; 10 bases line up with TRBD1. Sequenced input: peripheral blood. The CDR3 DNA follows: TGTGCCAGCAGTTTATCCGGGGGACAGGGGATATATGGCTACACCTTC. Translation gives CASSLSGGQGIYGYTF.